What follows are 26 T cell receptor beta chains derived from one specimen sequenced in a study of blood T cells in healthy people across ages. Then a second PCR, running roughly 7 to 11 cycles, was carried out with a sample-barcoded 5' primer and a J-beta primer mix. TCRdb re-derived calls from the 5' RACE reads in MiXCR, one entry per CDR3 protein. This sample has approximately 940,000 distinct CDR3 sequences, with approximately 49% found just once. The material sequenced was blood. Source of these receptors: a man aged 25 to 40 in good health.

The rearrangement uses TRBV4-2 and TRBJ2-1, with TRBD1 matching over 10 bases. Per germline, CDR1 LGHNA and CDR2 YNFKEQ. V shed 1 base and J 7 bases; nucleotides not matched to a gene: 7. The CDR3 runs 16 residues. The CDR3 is CASSQVLGTGENEQFF. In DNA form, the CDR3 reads TGTGCCAGCAGCCAAGTGTTGGGGACAGGGGAGAATGAGCAGTTCTTC.

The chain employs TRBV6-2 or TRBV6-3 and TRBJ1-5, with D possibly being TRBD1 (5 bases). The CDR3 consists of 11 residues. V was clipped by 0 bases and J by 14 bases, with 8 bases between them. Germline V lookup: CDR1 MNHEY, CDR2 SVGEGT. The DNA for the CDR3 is TGTGCCAGCAGTTACTCGACAGTGAAGCATTTT. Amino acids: CASSYSTVKHF.

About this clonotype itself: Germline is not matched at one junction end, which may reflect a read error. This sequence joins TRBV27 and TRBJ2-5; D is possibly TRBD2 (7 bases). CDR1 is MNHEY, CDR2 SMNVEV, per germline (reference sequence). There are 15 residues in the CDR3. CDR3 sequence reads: CACSLSLGGRETRYF. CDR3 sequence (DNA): TGTGCCTGCAGTTTATCGCTAGGGGGGAGGGAGACCCGGTACTTC.

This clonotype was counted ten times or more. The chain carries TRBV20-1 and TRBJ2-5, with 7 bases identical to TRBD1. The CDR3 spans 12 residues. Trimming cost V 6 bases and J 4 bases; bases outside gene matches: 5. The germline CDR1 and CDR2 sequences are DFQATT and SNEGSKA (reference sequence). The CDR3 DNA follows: TGCAGTGCCTCACAGGGGCGAGAGACCCAGTACTTC. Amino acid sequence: CSASQGRETQYF.

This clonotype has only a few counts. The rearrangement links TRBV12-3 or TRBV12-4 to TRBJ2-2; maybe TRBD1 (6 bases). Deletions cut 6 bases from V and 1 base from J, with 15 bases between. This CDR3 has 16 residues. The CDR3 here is CASRKAGTKNTGELFF. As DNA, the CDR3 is TGTGCCAGCAGAAAAGCCGGGACAAAGAACACCGGGGAGCTGTTTTTT.

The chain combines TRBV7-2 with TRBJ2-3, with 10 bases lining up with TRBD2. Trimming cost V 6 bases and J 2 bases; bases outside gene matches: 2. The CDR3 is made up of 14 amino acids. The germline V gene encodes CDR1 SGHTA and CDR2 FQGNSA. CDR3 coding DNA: TGTGCCAGCAGTGGACTAGCGGCCACAGATACGCAGTATTTT. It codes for CASSGLAATDTQYF.

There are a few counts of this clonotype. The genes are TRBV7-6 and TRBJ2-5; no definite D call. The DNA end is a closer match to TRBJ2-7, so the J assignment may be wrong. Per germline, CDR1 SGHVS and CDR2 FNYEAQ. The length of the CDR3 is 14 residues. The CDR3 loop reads CASSFGAPPYEQYF. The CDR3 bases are TGTGCCAGCAGCTTCGGTGCGCCCCCCTACGAGCAGTACTTC.

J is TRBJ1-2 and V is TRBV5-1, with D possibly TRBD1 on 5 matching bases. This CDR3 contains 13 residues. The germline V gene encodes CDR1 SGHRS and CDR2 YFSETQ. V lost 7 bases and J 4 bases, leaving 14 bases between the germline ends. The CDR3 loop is CASRPGVIYGYTF. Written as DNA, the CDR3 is TGCGCCAGCCGCCCGGGGGTAATCTATGGCTACACCTTC. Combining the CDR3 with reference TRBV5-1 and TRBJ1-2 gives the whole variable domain KAGVTQTPRYLIKTRGQQVTLSCSPISGHRSVSWYQQTPGQGLQFLFEYFSETQRNKGNFPGRFSGRQFSNSRSEMNVSTLELGDSALYLCASRPGVIYGYTFGSGTRLTVV.

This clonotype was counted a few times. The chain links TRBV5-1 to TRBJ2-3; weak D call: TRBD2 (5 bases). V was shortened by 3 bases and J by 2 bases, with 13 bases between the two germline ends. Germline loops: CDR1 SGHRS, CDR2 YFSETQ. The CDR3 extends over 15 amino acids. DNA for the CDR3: TGCGCCAGCAGCTCCACGGGGTCCCTCACAGATACGCAGTATTTT. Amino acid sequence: CASSSTGSLTDTQYF.

The CDR3 nucleotides read TGTGCCAGCAGCTTAGAGAGGGTCAATTCACCCCTCCACTTT. Translation gives CASSLERVNSPLHF. This rearrangement joins TRBV7-2 to TRBJ1-6; no clear D. Germline CDR1 reads SGHTA; CDR2 reads FQGNSA. V lost 1 base to trimming and J lost 7 bases, with 8 bases between them. The CDR3 contains 14 residues.

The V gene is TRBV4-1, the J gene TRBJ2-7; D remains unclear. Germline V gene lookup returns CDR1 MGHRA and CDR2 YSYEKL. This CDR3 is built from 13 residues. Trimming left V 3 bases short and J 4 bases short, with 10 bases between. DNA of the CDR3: TGCGCCAGCAGCCAGTCGGTATTGTACGAGCAGTACTTC. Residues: CASSQSVLYEQYF.

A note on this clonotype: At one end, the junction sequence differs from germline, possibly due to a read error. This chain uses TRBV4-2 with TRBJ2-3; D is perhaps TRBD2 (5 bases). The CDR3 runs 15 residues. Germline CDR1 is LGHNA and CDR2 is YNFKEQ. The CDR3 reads CASSQDERSTDTQYF. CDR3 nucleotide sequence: TGTGCCAGCAGCCAAGATGAGCGGAGCACGGATACGCAGTATTTT.

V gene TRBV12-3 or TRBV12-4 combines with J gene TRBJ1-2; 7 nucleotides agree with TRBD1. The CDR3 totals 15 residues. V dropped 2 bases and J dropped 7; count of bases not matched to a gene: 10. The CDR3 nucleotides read TGTGCCAGCAGTTTAAGACAGGGACCTTCACCTGGCTACACCTTC. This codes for CASSLRQGPSPGYTF.

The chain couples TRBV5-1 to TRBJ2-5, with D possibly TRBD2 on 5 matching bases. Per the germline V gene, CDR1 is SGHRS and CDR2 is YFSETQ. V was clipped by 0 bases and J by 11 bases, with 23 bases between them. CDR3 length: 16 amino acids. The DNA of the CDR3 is TGCGCCAGCAGCTTGGAAGGAGGCCGAAGGACCTACGGGCAGTACTTC. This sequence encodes CASSLEGGRRTYGQYF.

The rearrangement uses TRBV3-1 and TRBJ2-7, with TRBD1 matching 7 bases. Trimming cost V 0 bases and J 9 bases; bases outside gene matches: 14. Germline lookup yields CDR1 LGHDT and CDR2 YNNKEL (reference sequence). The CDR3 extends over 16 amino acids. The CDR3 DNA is TGTGCCAGCAGCCAAGAGGGCGCAGGGACAGCGAGAGTGCAGTACTTC. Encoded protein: CASSQEGAGTARVQYF.

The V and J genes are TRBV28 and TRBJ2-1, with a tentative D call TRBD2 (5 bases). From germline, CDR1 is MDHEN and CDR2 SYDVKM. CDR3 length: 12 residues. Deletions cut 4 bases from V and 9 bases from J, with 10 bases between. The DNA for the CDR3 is TGTGCCAGCAGTTCATCGGGAAGTGAGCAGTTCTTC. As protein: CASSSSGSEQFF.

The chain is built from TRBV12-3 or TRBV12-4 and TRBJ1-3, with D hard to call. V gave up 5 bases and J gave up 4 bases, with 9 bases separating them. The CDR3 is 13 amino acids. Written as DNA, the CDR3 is TGTGCCAGCAGTCCCAACAAAGGAAACACCATATATTTT. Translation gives CASSPNKGNTIYF.

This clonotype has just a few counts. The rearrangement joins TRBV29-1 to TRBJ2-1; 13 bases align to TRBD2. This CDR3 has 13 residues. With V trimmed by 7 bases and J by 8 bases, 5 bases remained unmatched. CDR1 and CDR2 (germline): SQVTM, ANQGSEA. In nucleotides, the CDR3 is TGCAGCGCAACTAGCGGGGGGGCGTATGAGCAGTTCTTC. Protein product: CSATSGGAYEQFF.

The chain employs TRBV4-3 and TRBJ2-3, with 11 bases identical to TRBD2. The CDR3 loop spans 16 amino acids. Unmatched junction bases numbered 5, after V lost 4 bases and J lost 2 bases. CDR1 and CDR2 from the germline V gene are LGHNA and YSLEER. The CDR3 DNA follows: TGCGCCAGCAGCCGCCAACTAGCGGGAGCCACAGATACGCAGTATTTT. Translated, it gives CASSRQLAGATDTQYF.

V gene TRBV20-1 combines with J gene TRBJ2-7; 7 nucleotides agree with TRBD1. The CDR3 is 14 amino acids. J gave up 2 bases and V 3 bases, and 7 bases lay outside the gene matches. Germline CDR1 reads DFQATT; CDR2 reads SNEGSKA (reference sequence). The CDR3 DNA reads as TGCAGTGCTAGTTATCCAGGGGGTACCTACGAGCAGTACTTC. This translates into CSASYPGGTYEQYF.

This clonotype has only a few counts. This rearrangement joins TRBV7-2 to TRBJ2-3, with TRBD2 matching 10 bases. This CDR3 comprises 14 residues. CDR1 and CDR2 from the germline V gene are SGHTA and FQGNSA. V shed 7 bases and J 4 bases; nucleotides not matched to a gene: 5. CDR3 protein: CASTLAGAPDTQYF. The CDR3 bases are TGTGCCAGCACTCTAGCGGGGGCCCCAGATACGCAGTATTTT.

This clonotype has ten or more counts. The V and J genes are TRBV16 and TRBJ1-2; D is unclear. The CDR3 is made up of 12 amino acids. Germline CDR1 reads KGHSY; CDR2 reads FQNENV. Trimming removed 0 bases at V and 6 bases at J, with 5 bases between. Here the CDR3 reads CASSQSADGYTF. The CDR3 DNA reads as TGTGCCAGCAGCCAATCAGCAGATGGCTACACCTTC.

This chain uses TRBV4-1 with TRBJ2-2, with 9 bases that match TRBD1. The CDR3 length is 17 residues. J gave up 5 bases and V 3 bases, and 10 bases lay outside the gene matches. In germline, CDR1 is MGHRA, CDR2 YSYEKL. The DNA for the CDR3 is TGCGCCAGCAGCCAGGCGCGCGGGACAGGGAAAACCGGGGAGCTGTTTTTT. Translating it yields CASSQARGTGKTGELFF.

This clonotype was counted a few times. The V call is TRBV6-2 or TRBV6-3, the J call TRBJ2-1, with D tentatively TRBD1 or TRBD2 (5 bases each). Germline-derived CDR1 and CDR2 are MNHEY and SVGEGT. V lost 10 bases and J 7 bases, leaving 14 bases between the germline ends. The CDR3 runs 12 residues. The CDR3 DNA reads TGTGCCACCTGGTGGGGGAATAATGAGCAGTTCTTC. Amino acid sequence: CATWWGNNEQFF.

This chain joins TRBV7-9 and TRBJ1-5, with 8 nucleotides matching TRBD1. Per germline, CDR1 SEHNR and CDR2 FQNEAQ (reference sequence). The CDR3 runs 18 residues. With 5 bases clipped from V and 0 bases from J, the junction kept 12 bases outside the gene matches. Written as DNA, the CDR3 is TGTGCCAGCAGCCCGGGGGTGACAGGGGCTTTTAGCAATCAGCCCCAGCATTTT. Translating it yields CASSPGVTGAFSNQPQHF. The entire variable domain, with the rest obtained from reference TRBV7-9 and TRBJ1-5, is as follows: DTGVSQNPRHKITKRGQNVTFRCDPISEHNRLYWYRQTLGQGPEFLTYFQNEAQLEKSRLLSDRFSAERPKGSFSTLEIQRTEQGDSAMYLCASSPGVTGAFSNQPQHFGDGTRLSIL.

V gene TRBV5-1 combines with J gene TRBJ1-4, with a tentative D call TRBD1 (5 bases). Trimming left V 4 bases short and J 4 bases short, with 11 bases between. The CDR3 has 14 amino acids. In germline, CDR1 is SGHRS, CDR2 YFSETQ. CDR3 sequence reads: CASSDRDLNEKLFF. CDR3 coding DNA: TGCGCCAGCAGCGACCGGGACCTTAATGAAAAACTGTTTTTT.